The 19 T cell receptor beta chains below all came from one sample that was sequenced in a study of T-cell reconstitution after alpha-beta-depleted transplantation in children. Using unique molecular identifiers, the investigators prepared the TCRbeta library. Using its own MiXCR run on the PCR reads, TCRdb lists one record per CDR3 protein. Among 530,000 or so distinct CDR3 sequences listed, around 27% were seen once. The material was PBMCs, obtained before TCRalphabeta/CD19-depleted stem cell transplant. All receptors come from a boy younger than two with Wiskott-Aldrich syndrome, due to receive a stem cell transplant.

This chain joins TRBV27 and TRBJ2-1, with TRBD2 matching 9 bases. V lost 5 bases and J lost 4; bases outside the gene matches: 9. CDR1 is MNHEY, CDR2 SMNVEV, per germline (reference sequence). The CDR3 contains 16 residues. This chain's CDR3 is CASSPPGLAPYNEQFF. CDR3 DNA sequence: TGTGCCAGCAGTCCGCCGGGACTAGCACCATACAATGAGCAGTTCTTC.

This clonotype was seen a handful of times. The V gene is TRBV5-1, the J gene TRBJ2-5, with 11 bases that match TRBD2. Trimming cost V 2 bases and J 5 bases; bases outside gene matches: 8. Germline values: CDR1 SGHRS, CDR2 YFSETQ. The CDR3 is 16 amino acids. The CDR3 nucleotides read TGCGCCAGCAGCTTACTGATAGCGGGAGGGCTTGAGACCCAGTACTTC. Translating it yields CASSLLIAGGLETQYF.

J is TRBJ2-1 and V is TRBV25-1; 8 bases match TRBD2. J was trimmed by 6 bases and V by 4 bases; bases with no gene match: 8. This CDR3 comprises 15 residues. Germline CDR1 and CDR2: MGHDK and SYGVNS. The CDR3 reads CASSGGLGGANEQFF. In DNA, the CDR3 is TGTGCCAGCAGTGGGGGACTAGGAGGGGCCAATGAGCAGTTCTTC.

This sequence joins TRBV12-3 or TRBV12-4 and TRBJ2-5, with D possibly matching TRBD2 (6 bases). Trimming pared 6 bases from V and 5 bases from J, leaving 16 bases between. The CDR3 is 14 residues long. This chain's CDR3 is CASSDKAGWETQYF. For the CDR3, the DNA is TGTGCCAGCAGCGATAAAGCGGGTTGGGAGACCCAGTACTTC.

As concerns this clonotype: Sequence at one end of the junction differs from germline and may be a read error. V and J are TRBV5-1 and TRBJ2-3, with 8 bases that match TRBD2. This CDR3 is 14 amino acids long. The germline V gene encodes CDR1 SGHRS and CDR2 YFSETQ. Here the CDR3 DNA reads TGCGCCAGCAGCATAAGGACTAGCAAAGATACGCAGTATTTT. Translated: CASSIRTSKDTQYF.

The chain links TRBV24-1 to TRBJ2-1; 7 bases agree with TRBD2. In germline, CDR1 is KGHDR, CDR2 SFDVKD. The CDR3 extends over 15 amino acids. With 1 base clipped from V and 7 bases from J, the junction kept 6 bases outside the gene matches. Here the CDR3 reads CATSDFAGALNEQFF. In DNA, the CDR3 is TGTGCCACCAGTGATTTTGCGGGAGCGTTGAATGAGCAGTTCTTC.

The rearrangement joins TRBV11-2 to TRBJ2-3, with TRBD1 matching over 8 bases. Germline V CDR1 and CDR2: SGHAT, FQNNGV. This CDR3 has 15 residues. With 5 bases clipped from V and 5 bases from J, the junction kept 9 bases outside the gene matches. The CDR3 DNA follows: TGTGCCAGCAGCCACCTGGACAGGGTGGTAGATACGCAGTATTTT. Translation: CASSHLDRVVDTQYF. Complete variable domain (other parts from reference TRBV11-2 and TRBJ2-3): EAGVAQSPRYKIIEKRQSVAFWCNPISGHATLYWYQQILGQGPKLLIQFQNNGVVDDSQLPKDRFSAERLKGVDSTLKIQPAKLEDSAVYLCASSHLDRVVDTQYFGPGTRLTVL.

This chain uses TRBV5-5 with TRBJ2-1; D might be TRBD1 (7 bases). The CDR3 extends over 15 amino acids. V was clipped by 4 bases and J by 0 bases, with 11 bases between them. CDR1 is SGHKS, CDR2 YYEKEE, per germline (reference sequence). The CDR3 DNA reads TGTGCCAGCAGCCGCGGGACAGTCTCCTACAATGAGCAGTTCTTC. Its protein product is CASSRGTVSYNEQFF.

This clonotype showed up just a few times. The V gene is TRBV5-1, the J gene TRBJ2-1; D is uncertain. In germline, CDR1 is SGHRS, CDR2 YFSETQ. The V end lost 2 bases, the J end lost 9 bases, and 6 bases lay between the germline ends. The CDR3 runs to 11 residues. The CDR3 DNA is TGCGCCAGCAGCTTCGTCGGTGAGCAGTTCTTC. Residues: CASSFVGEQFF.

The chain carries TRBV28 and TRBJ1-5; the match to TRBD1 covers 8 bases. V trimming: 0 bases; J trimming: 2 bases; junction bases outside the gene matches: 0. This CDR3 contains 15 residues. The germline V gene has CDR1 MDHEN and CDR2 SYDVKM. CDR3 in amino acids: CASSLWGQGNQPQHF. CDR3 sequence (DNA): TGTGCCAGCAGTTTATGGGGACAGGGCAATCAGCCCCAGCATTTT.

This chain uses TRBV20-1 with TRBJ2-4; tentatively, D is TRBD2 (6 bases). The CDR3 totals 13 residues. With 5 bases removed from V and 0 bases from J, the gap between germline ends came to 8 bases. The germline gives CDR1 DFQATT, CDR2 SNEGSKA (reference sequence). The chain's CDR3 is CSAPAGAKNIQYF. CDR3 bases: TGCAGTGCTCCAGCGGGAGCCAAAAACATTCAGTACTTC.

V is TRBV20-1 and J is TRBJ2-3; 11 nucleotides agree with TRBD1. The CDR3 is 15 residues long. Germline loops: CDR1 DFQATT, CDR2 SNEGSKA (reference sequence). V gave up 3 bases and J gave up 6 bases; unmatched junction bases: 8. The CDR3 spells CSASQGQGAWDTQYF. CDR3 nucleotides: TGCAGTGCTAGTCAAGGACAGGGGGCATGGGATACGCAGTATTTT.

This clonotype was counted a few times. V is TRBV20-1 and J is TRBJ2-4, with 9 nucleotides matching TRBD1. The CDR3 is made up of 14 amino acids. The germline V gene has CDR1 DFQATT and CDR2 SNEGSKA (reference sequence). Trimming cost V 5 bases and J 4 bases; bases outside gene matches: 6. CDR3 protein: CSAEMGQGKNIQYF. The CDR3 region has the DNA TGCAGTGCTGAGATGGGACAGGGAAAAAACATTCAGTACTTC.

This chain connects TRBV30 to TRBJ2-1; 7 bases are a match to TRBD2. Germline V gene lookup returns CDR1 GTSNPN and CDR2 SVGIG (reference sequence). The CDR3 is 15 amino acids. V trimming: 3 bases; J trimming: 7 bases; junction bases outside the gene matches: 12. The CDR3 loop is CAWRWGGSKINEQFF. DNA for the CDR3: TGTGCCTGGAGGTGGGGAGGGAGCAAGATAAATGAGCAGTTCTTC.

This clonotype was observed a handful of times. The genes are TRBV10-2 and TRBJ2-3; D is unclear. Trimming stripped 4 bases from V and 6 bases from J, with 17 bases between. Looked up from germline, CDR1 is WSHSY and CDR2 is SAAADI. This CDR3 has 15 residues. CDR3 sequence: CASSVSFGKADTQYF. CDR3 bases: TGCGCCAGCAGTGTGAGTTTCGGAAAGGCGGATACGCAGTATTTT.

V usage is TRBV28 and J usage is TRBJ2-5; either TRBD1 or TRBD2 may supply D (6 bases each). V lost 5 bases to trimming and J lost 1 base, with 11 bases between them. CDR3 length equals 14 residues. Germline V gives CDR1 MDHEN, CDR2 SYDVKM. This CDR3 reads CASSLGGFQETQYF. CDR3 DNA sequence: TGTGCCAGCAGTCTGGGGGGCTTCCAAGAGACCCAGTACTTC.

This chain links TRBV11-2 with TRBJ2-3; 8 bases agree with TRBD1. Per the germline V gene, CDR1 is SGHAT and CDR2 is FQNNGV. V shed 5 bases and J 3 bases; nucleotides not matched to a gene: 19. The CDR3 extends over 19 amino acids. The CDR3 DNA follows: TGTGCCAGCAGCCCTAGACCGGACAGGGTTGTTGGTGGGACAGATACGCAGTATTTT. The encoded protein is CASSPRPDRVVGGTDTQYF.

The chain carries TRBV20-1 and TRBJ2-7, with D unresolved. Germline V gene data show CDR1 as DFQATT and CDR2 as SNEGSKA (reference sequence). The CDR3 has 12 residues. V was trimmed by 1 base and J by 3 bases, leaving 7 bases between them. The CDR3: CSARVDDYEQYF. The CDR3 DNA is TGCAGTGCTAGAGTAGATGACTACGAGCAGTACTTC.

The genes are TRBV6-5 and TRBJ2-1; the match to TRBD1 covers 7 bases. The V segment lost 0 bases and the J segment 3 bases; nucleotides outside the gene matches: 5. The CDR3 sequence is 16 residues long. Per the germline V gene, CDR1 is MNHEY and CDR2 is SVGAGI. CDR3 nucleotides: TGTGCCAGCAGTTACTCCCGACAGGGCCTCTACAATGAGCAGTTCTTC. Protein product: CASSYSRQGLYNEQFF.